These 16 T cell receptor beta chains came from one sample sequenced in a study of OX40 agonist ivuxolimab in advanced cancers. This table comes from immunoSEQ multiplex PCR, and its TCRdb copy is limited to in-frame clones, with some not included. The sample shows 55,000 to 75,000 clones, about 86% of them seen only once. The source material was CD4+ or CD8+ T cells sorted from blood, sampled in a trial of the OX40 agonist ivuxolimab. The receptor set was obtained from an adult with an advanced solid tumor such as melanoma, head and neck, liver or kidney cancer.

This chain uses TRBV30 with TRBJ1-6; TRBD1 matches 10 bases. Germline values: CDR1 GTSNPN, CDR2 SVGIG (reference sequence). The CDR3 sequence is 15 residues long. The junction had 10 bases not matched to a gene; V was cut back by 7 bases and J by 7 bases. CDR3 bases: TGTGCCTTAAAGGGACAGGGGCTTTTCAATTCACCCCTCCACTTT. It is translated as CALKGQGLFNSPLHF.

On this clone itself: The junction departs from germline at one end; a sequencing error may be responsible. The chain employs TRBV5-6 and TRBJ2-2; possible D gene TRBD2, 5 bases. The germline V gene encodes CDR1 SGHDT and CDR2 YYEEEE. This CDR3 contains 15 residues. The DNA of the CDR3 is TGTGCCAGCAGCTTTTTACAGCCGAGAGGCCGGGGAGCTGTTTTT. Its translation is CASSFLQPRGRGAVF.

This clone appeared a few times. This chain joins TRBV7-2 and TRBJ1-1, with D perhaps matching TRBD1 (5 bases). Trimming removed 4 bases from V and 1 base from J, with 16 bases in between. CDR1 and CDR2 from the germline V gene are SGHTA and FQGNSA. The CDR3 is made up of 16 amino acids. The CDR3 DNA reads TGTGCCAGCAGCTACCCGGGGAGGGGCCAGAACACTGAAGCTTTCTTT. This sequence encodes CASSYPGRGQNTEAFF.

The chain couples TRBV5-1 to TRBJ2-1; D is perhaps TRBD2 (5 bases). V was pared by 3 bases and J by 16 bases, with 14 bases between. Germline CDR1 and CDR2: SGHRS and YFSETQ. The CDR3 sequence is 11 residues long. This CDR3 is CASSSDYAKFF. CDR3 coding DNA: TGCGCCAGCAGCTCAGACTATGCGAAATTCTTC.

J is TRBJ1-3 and V is TRBV7-2; D remains ambiguous. The CDR3 totals 13 residues. Germline V gene lookup returns CDR1 SGHTA and CDR2 FQGNSA. V shed 6 bases and J shed 0 bases, with 6 bases lying between them. CDR3 protein: CASRAASGNTIYF. The CDR3 DNA reads TGTGCCAGCAGGGCAGCCTCTGGAAACACCATATATTTT.

The chain couples TRBV9 to TRBJ1-2, with 7 bases that match TRBD1. The J segment lost 8 bases and the V segment lost 4 bases, leaving 17 bases of the junction unmatched. The germline V gene encodes CDR1 SGDLS and CDR2 YYNGEE. This CDR3 comprises 16 residues. The CDR3 nucleotides are TGTGCCAGCAGCCCCCGGGACAGTTACGGCTCTATGGGCTACACCTTC. Protein sequence: CASSPRDSYGSMGYTF.

The chain employs TRBV19 and TRBJ1-3; D unresolved. Trimming cost V 5 bases and J 14 bases, with 16 bases left between them. CDR1 and CDR2 (germline): LNHDA, SQIVND (reference sequence). The CDR3 consists of 12 residues. The CDR3 loop reads CASSFTGLALYF. For the CDR3, the DNA is TGTGCCAGTAGTTTCACGGGCCTGGCCCTATATTTT.

The CDR3 is CASSSPGRPQYF. In DNA, the CDR3 is TGTGCCAGCAGCTCGCCGGGACGGCCGCAGTATTTT. V is TRBV5-4 and J is TRBJ2-3, with D possibly called TRBD1 or TRBD2 (5 bases each). The V end lost 3 bases, the J end lost 10 bases, and 12 bases lay between the germline ends. Germline-derived CDR1 and CDR2 are SGHNT and YYREEE (reference sequence). The CDR3 is made up of 12 amino acids.

V usage is TRBV7-2 and J usage is TRBJ2-7, with 7 nucleotides matching TRBD2. This CDR3 is 15 amino acids long. V trimming: 5 bases; J trimming: 1 base; junction bases outside the gene matches: 8. CDR1 and CDR2 (germline): SGHTA, FQGNSA. CDR3 sequence: CASSTNSGSSYEQYF. The CDR3 coding sequence is TGTGCCAGCAGCACAAATAGCGGGTCTTCCTACGAGCAGTACTTC. The full variable domain, its missing parts supplied by reference TRBV7-2 and TRBJ2-7, is GAGVSQSPSNKVTEKGKDVELRCDPISGHTALYWYRQSLGQGLEFLIYFQGNSAPDKSGLPSDRFSAERTGGSVSTLTIQRTQQEDSAVYLCASSTNSGSSYEQYFGPGTRLTVT.

This clone was picked up a small number of times. The chain couples TRBV19 to TRBJ2-7, with TRBD1 matching over 8 bases. With V trimmed by 5 bases and J by 2 bases, 5 bases remained unmatched. The germline V gene has CDR1 LNHDA and CDR2 SQIVND (reference sequence). The CDR3 contains 14 residues. Here the CDR3 reads CASSSRQGPYEQYF. The CDR3 DNA reads as TGTGCCAGTAGTTCGAGACAGGGGCCCTACGAGCAGTACTTC.

V and J are TRBV19 and TRBJ2-1; no definite D call. Germline CDR1 is LNHDA and CDR2 is SQIVND (reference sequence). V lost 4 bases and J 0 bases, leaving 13 bases between the germline ends. The CDR3 is 16 residues long. For the CDR3, the DNA is TGTGCCAGTAGTAAGTACAAGACAAGCTCCTACAATGAGCAGTTCTTC. The encoded protein is CASSKYKTSSYNEQFF.

As to this clone: One end of the junction fails to match germline, which may point to a read error. Other DNA sequences within the sample encode an identical CDR3. This chain connects TRBV15 to TRBJ2-2, with no clear D. The V gene's germline CDR1 is LNHNV and CDR2 YYDKDF (reference sequence). This CDR3 is 15 amino acids long. DNA for the CDR3: TGCGCCACCAGCAGAGGAGCGACGAACACCGGGGAGCTGTTTTTT. This encodes CATSRGATNTGELFF.

The chain uses TRBV30 and TRBJ2-7, with D unclear. Between the trimmed V and J ends, which lost 2 bases and 2 bases, there was a span of 7 bases. The germline V gene has CDR1 GTSNPN and CDR2 SVGIG (reference sequence). CDR3 length: 12 residues. The CDR3, as DNA: TGTGCCTGGAGTAAGGGTGCCTACGAGCAGTACTTC. This codes for CAWSKGAYEQYF.

The chain uses TRBV5-4 and TRBJ2-3, with 7 bases identical to TRBD2. Germline assignment: CDR1 SGHNT and CDR2 YYREEE (reference sequence). Germline trimming cut 4 bases from V and 0 bases from J; bases unmatched to any gene: 11. The CDR3 contains 17 residues. CDR3 residues: CASSRKPSGASTDTQYF. CDR3 nucleotides: TGTGCCAGCAGCAGGAAGCCTAGCGGAGCTAGCACAGATACGCAGTATTTT.

This chain uses TRBV30 with TRBJ1-1; D uncertain. V lost 3 bases to trimming and J lost 6 bases, with 8 bases between them. The CDR3 loop spans 11 amino acids. The germline V gene encodes CDR1 GTSNPN and CDR2 SVGIG (reference sequence). CDR3 sequence reads: CAWSMGSEAFF. The DNA of the CDR3 is TGTGCCTGGAGCATGGGGTCTGAAGCTTTCTTT.

The chain links TRBV7-3 to TRBJ1-6; D is possibly TRBD1 (5 bases). Germline lookup yields CDR1 SGHTA and CDR2 FQGTGA. V lost 5 bases and J lost 7, with 12 bases in between. CDR3 length equals 14 residues. The CDR3 DNA reads TGTGCCAGCAGCGCGACTGGGGCGAATTCACCCCTCCACTTT. It codes for CASSATGANSPLHF.